These 9 T cell receptor beta chains were sequenced from one sample in a study of T cell changes during pregnancy in multiple sclerosis. The method was immunoSEQ multiplex PCR; TCRdb's version includes in-frame clones alone and lacks a portion of them. In the table there are about 68,000 clones, 90% of which are singletons. The specimen comprised peripheral blood, sampled in the third trimester of pregnancy. The origin of the receptors is a female donor with multiple sclerosis, enrolled in a pregnancy study.

The gene calls are TRBV10-3 and TRBJ1-1, with 10 bases aligning to TRBD1. The V and J ends lost 6 bases and 4 bases, in that order; junction bases with no gene match: 2. The germline CDR1 and CDR2 sequences are ENHRY and SYGVKD. The CDR3 is 13 residues long. CDR3 in amino acids: CAIRGQGSTEAFF. The DNA for the CDR3 is TGTGCCATCAGGGGACAGGGGAGCACTGAAGCTTTCTTT.

This clone was seen only once. The chain couples TRBV29-1 to TRBJ2-4; TRBD1 agrees at 7 bases. This CDR3 has 13 amino acids. Germline V CDR1 and CDR2: SQVTM, ANQGSEA. V trimming: 4 bases; J trimming: 8 bases; junction bases outside the gene matches: 8. CDR3 coding DNA: TGCAGCGTTGCTCCACCTCAGGGGGACATTCAGTACTTC. Its translation is CSVAPPQGDIQYF.

The V and J genes are TRBV30 and TRBJ2-3, with a weak D call TRBD2 (6 bases). The germline CDR1 and CDR2 sequences are GTSNPN and SVGIG (reference sequence). Trimming cost V 2 bases and J 1 base, with 7 bases left between them. The CDR3 loop spans 13 amino acids. The CDR3 nucleotides read TGTGCCTGGAGTCGACTAGGCACAGATACGCAGTATTTT. This codes for CAWSRLGTDTQYF. The variable domain in full, with the rest retrieved from reference TRBV30 and TRBJ2-3, is SQTIHQWPATLVQPVGSPLSLECTVEGTSNPNLYWYRQAAGRGLQLLFYSVGIGQISSEVPQNLSASRPQDRQFILSSKKLLLSDSGFYLCAWSRLGTDTQYFGPGTRLTVL.

The V gene is TRBV9, the J gene TRBJ2-3; a weak D match, TRBD2 (7 bases). V gave up 0 bases and J gave up 2 bases, with 13 bases separating them. The germline CDR1 and CDR2 sequences are SGDLS and YYNGEE. There are 16 residues in the CDR3. This CDR3 reads CASSVEGGAPTDTQYF. In DNA, the CDR3 is TGTGCCAGCAGCGTAGAGGGGGGGGCCCCCACAGATACGCAGTATTTT.

The V gene is TRBV5-6, the J gene TRBJ1-1; D not certain. The CDR3 is 12 amino acids. Germline CDR1 is SGHDT and CDR2 is YYEEEE. V shed 0 bases and J shed 6 bases, with 6 bases lying between them. CDR3 residues: CASSLAPSEAFF. The DNA for the CDR3 is TGTGCCAGCAGCTTGGCCCCGTCTGAAGCTTTCTTT.

The J gene is TRBJ2-7, the V gene TRBV27, with D unresolved. This CDR3 contains 11 residues. Germline CDR1 MNHEY, CDR2 SMNVEV (reference sequence). The V and J ends lost 2 bases and 5 bases respectively, with 4 bases between them. CDR3 coding DNA: TGTGCCAGCAGTTTAGGCCACGAGCAGTACTTC. The encoded protein is CASSLGHEQYF.

This chain joins TRBV30 and TRBJ1-5; D uncertain. This CDR3 comprises 16 residues. Germline lookup yields CDR1 GTSNPN and CDR2 SVGIG (reference sequence). Trimming cost V 0 bases and J 0 bases, with 12 bases left between them. The CDR3 coding sequence is TGTGCCTGGAGTGTTGATCTGGGCTATAGCAATCAGCCCCAGCATTTT. Translating gives CAWSVDLGYSNQPQHF.

The chain links TRBV7-9 to TRBJ2-3; 8 bases match TRBD1. The CDR3 loop spans 17 amino acids. Germline values: CDR1 SEHNR, CDR2 FQNEAQ (reference sequence). V shed 5 bases and J 2 bases; nucleotides not matched to a gene: 12. CDR3 protein: CASSPGLQGAVTDTQYF. CDR3 in DNA: TGTGCCAGCAGCCCAGGCCTCCAGGGGGCGGTCACAGATACGCAGTATTTT.

The CDR3 region is CAWKEVDYGYTF. Here the CDR3 DNA reads TGTGCCTGGAAGGAGGTGGACTATGGCTACACCTTC. The chain employs TRBV30 and TRBJ1-2; D remains ambiguous. The CDR3 is 12 residues long. The germline gives CDR1 GTSNPN, CDR2 SVGIG (reference sequence). The V end was cut by 4 bases, the J end by 3 bases, with 9 bases between.